These 16 T cell receptor beta chains were sequenced from one sample in a study of metastatic and nonmetastatic thyroid tumors. Patients had received no treatment of any kind before thyroid surgery. TCRdb recomputed clones from the PCR reads via MiXCR. Among approximately 25,000 clones listed, around 26% were seen once. Sequencing was carried out using blood. The receptors derive from a male donor with papillary thyroid cancer or a benign thyroid nodule (not recorded which). Some clones in this sample may be carry-over from other donors' samples.

This clone is medium-sized within its sample. The chain has TRBV9 and TRBJ1-5; TRBD1 might be the D (5 bases). V gave up 0 bases and J gave up 10 bases, with 17 bases separating them. The CDR3 has 15 residues. Germline CDR1 is SGDLS and CDR2 is YYNGEE. The CDR3 here is CASSVVGEGITPQHF. CDR3 nucleotide sequence: TGTGCCAGCAGCGTAGTAGGGGAAGGCATCACACCCCAGCATTTT. Supplemented by reference TRBV9 and TRBJ1-5, the full variable domain reads DSGVTQTPKHLITATGQRVTLRCSPRSGDLSVYWYQQSLDQGLQFLIQYYNGEERAKGNILERFSAQQFPDLHSELNLSSLELGDSALYFCASSVVGEGITPQHFGDGTRLSIL.

The chain uses TRBV6-1 and TRBJ2-7; 11 nucleotides align to TRBD1. Germline-derived CDR1 and CDR2 are MNHNS and SASEGT. V shed 6 bases and J 5 bases; nucleotides not matched to a gene: 3. CDR3 size: 13 residues. The CDR3 reads CASRWTGGNEQYV. The CDR3 region has the DNA TGTGCCAGCAGATGGACAGGGGGCAACGAGCAGTACGTC.

This clone has a count of ten or more. V and J are TRBV30 and TRBJ1-2, with D maybe TRBD1 (6 bases). The CDR3 consists of 14 residues. The germline V gene encodes CDR1 GTSNPN and CDR2 SVGIG (reference sequence). V was pared by 1 base and J by 8 bases, with 17 bases between. CDR3 residues: CAWSELQGRTGYTF. CDR3 DNA: TGTGCCTGGAGTGAACTACAGGGTCGGACGGGCTACACCTTC.

By sample fraction, this clone is medium-sized. The rearrangement uses TRBV28 and TRBJ1-6, with D unclear. This CDR3 region has 12 residues. Trimming stripped 6 bases from V and 12 bases from J, with 12 bases between. Per germline, CDR1 MDHEN and CDR2 SYDVKM. This chain's CDR3 is CASRRREKPLHF. DNA of the CDR3: TGTGCCAGCAGACGCCGGGAAAAACCCCTCCACTTT. The whole variable domain, remainder taken from reference TRBV28 and TRBJ1-6, is DVKVTQSSRYLVKRTGEKVFLECVQDMDHENMFWYRQDPGLGLRLIYFSYDVKMKEKGDIPEGYSVSREKKERFSLILESASTNQTSMYLCASRRREKPLHFGNGTRLTVT.

Only a few counts were recorded for this clone. This chain connects TRBV2 to TRBJ2-2; D remains unclear. V lost 7 bases and J 4 bases, leaving 13 bases between the germline ends. The CDR3 is 14 amino acids. Looked up from germline, CDR1 is SNHLY and CDR2 is FYNNEI. The DNA for the CDR3 is TGTGCCAGCAAAGAAAACGGACCCACCGGGGAGCTGTTTTTT. It yields the protein CASKENGPTGELFF.

In its sample, this clone was seen a few times. The rearrangement joins TRBV6-1 to TRBJ2-7, with TRBD2 as a possible D gene (6 bases). Germline V gene sequence: CDR1 MNHNS, CDR2 SASEGT. This CDR3 has 16 amino acids. V shed 7 bases and J shed 8 bases, with 27 bases lying between them. The CDR3 is CASNPTPIRGINKQYF. In nucleotides, the CDR3 is TGTGCCAGCAATCCCACCCCAATCCGGGGGATAAACAAGCAGTACTTC.

CDR3 protein: CASSTSSGRARSEQFF. The CDR3 bases are TGTGCCAGCTCAACCTCTAGCGGGAGAGCGCGTAGTGAGCAGTTCTTC. The rearrangement uses TRBV18 and TRBJ2-1; 10 bases map to TRBD2. In germline, CDR1 is KGHSH, CDR2 LQKENI. There are 16 residues in the CDR3. J was trimmed by 9 bases and V by 5 bases; bases with no gene match: 13.

This clone was seen a few times. The chain is built from TRBV28 and TRBJ1-3; 7 nucleotides line up with TRBD1. J was trimmed by 4 bases and V by 6 bases; bases with no gene match: 3. The germline V gene has CDR1 MDHEN and CDR2 SYDVKM. The CDR3 extends over 13 amino acids. CDR3 DNA sequence: TGTGCCAGCAGACAGGGGTTCGGAAACACCATATATTTT. Protein: CASRQGFGNTIYF.

This clone has just a few counts. The V call is TRBV10-3, the J call TRBJ2-2; D possibly matches TRBD1 or TRBD2 (5 bases each). The CDR3 is made up of 13 amino acids. V was pared by 9 bases and J by 0 bases, with 8 bases between. Germline V gene data show CDR1 as ENHRY and CDR2 as SYGVKD. CDR3 amino acids: CAMGTTNTGELFF. The CDR3 nucleotides are TGTGCCATGGGGACCACGAACACCGGGGAGCTGTTTTTT.

This clone was recorded a few times. One end of the junction fails to match germline, which may point to a read error. This rearrangement joins TRBV12-5 to TRBJ2-7; possibly TRBD2 for D (5 bases). The CDR3 has 15 residues. Germline V CDR1 and CDR2: LGHNT, FRNRAP. The CDR3 loop is CASGLSTGISYGQYF. CDR3 sequence (DNA): TGTGCTAGTGGTTTGTCGACCGGGATCTCCTACGGGCAGTACTTC.

The table lists this clone with many counts. This chain uses TRBV4-1 with TRBJ2-7, with 14 nucleotides matching TRBD2. This CDR3 contains 17 residues. The junction had 8 bases not matched to a gene; V was cut back by 0 bases and J by 7 bases. The germline gives CDR1 MGHRA, CDR2 YSYEKL. CDR3 nucleotides: TGCGCCAGCAGCCAAGATCTTGGGACTAGCGGGAGTCAAGAGCAGTACTTC. Translated: CASSQDLGTSGSQEQYF.

This clone appeared many times. This chain links TRBV20-1 with TRBJ2-7, with TRBD1 as a possible D gene (7 bases). Germline CDR1 reads DFQATT; CDR2 reads SNEGSKA (reference sequence). V gave up 0 bases and J gave up 4 bases, with 19 bases separating them. The CDR3 is 16 residues long. The DNA for the CDR3 is TGCAGTGCTAGAGACGCCTCAACAGGGGACTGGTACGAGCAGTACTTC. It is translated as CSARDASTGDWYEQYF.

A remark on this clone: A read error is possible here, since a much larger clone lies one base away. The same CDR3 also results from other DNA sequences found in this sample. The V call is TRBV24-1, the J call TRBJ2-7; D is possibly TRBD1 or TRBD2 (6 bases each). CDR1 and CDR2 (germline): KGHDR, SFDVKD. This CDR3 has 13 residues. Here the CDR3 reads CATSDLRGAVQYF. The CDR3 DNA is TGTGCCACAAGTGATTTGAGGGGGGCCGTGCAGTACTTC.

The chain links TRBV6-4 to TRBJ1-1, with D perhaps TRBD1 (5 bases). V lost 7 bases, J lost 6 bases, and 9 bases lay in between. The CDR3 has 11 amino acids. Germline V gives CDR1 MRHNA, CDR2 SNTAGT. This chain's CDR3 is CASTRGSEAFF. The CDR3 coding sequence is TGTGCCAGCACTAGGGGATCTGAAGCTTTCTTT.

This clone has more than one count but fewer than ten. The chain links TRBV6-6 to TRBJ2-7; 10 bases align to TRBD1. The CDR3 runs to 16 residues. V lost 4 bases to trimming and J lost 4 bases; unmatched junction nucleotides: 10. The germline CDR1 and CDR2 sequences are MNHNY and SVGAGI (reference sequence). The CDR3 DNA reads as TGTGCCAGCAGTTCCTCCGGGACAGGGGCAACTTACGAGCAGTACTTC. This gives the protein CASSSSGTGATYEQYF.

This clone has at least ten counts. V usage is TRBV6-1 and J usage is TRBJ2-5, with a weak D call TRBD2 (6 bases). V was cut by 6 bases and J by 5 bases, with 19 bases left in between. CDR3 length: 15 residues. Looked up from germline, CDR1 is MNHNS and CDR2 is SASEGT. This CDR3 reads CASSRDGGMIETQYF. The DNA for the CDR3 is TGTGCCAGCAGCCGAGACGGGGGAATGATCGAGACCCAGTACTTC.